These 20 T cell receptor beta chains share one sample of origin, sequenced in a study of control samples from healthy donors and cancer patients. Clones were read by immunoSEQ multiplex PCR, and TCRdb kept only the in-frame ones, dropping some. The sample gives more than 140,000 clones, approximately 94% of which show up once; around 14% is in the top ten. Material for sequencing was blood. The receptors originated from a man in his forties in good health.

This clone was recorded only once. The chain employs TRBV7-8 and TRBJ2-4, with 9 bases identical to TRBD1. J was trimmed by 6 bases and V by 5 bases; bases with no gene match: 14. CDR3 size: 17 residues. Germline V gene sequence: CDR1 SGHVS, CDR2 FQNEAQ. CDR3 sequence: CASSRGPKQGARNIQYF. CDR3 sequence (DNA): TGTGCCAGCAGCCGCGGACCAAAACAGGGGGCGAGAAACATTCAGTACTTC.

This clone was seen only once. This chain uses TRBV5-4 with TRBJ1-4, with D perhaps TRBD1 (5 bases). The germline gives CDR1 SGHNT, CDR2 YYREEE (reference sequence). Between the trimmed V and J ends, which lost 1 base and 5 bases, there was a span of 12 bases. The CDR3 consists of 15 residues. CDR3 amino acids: CASSLWRDQNEKLFF. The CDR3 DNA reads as TGTGCCAGCAGCTTGTGGAGGGACCAAAATGAAAAACTGTTTTTT.

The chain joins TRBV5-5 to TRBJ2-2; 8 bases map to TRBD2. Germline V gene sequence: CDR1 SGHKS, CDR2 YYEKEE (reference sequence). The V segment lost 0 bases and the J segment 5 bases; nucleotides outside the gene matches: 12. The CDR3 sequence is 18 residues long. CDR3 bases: TGTGCCAGCAGCTTGGTGCCGTGGCTAGCGGGTGGTACCGGGGAGCTGTTTTTT. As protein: CASSLVPWLAGGTGELFF.

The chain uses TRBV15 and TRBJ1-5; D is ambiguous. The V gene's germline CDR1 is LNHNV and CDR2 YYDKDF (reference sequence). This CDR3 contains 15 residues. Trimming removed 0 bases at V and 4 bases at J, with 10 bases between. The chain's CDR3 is CATSRDQAANQPQHF. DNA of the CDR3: TGTGCCACCAGCAGAGATCAGGCAGCGAATCAGCCCCAGCATTTT. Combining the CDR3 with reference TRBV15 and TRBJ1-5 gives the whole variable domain DAMVIQNPRYQVTQFGKPVTLSCSQTLNHNVMYWYQQKSSQAPKLLFHYYDKDFNNEADTPDNFQSRRPNTSFCFLDIRSPGLGDTAMYLCATSRDQAANQPQHFGDGTRLSIL.

The CDR3 sequence: CASSIGGDNYGYTF. The CDR3 DNA sequence: TGTGCCAGCAGCATCGGGGGAGACAACTATGGCTACACCTTC. V and J are TRBV9 and TRBJ1-2; D perhaps matches TRBD1 (5 bases). Germline CDR1 reads SGDLS; CDR2 reads YYNGEE. Trimming left V 4 bases short and J 2 bases short, with 12 bases between. The CDR3 is 14 residues long.

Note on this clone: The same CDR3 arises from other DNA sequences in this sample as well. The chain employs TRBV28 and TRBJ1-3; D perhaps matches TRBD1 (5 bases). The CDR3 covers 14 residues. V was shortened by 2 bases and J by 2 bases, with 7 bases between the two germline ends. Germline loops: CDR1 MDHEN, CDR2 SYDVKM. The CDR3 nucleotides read TGTGCCAGCAGTTTAGGGGGGGCTGGAAACACCATATATTTT. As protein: CASSLGGAGNTIYF.

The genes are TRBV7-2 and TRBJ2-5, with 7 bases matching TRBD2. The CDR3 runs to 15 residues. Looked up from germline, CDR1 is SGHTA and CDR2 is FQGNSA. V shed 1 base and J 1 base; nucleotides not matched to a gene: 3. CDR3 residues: CASSLVGGVQETQYF. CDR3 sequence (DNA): TGTGCCAGCAGCTTAGTGGGGGGGGTCCAAGAGACCCAGTACTTC.

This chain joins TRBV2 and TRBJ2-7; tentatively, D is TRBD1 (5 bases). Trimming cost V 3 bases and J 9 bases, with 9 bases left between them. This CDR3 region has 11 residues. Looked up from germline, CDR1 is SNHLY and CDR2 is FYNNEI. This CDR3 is CASSDVTGQYF. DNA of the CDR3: TGTGCCAGCAGTGACGTAACAGGGCAGTACTTC. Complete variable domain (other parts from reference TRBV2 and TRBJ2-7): EPEVTQTPSHQVTQMGQEVILRCVPISNHLYFYWYRQILGQKVEFLVSFYNNEISEKSEIFDDQFSVERPDGSNFTLKIRSTKLEDSAMYFCASSDVTGQYFGPGTRLTVT.

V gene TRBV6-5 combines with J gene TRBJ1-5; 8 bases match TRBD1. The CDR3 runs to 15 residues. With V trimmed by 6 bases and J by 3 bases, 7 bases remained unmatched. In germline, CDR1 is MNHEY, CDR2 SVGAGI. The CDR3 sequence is CASRTGTGTNQPQHF. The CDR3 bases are TGTGCCAGCAGAACCGGGACAGGCACCAATCAGCCCCAGCATTTT.

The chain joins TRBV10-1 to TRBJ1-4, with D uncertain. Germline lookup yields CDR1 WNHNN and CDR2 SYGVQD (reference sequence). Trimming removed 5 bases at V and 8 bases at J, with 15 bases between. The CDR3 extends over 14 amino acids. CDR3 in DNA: TGCGCCAGCAGTTCCGGGTCCGGACGGGAAAAACTGTTTTTT. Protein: CASSSGSGREKLFF.

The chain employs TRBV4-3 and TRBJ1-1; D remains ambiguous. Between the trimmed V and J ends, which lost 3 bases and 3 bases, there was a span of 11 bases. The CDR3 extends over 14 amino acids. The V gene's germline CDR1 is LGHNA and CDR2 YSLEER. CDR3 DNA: TGCGCCAGCAGCCATTCCCGGCGGGACACTGAAGCTTTCTTT. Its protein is CASSHSRRDTEAFF.

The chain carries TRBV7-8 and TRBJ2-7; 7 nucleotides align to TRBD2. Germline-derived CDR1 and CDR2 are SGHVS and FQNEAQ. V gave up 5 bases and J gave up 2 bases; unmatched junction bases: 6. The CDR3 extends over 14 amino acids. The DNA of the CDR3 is TGTGCCAGCAGCGCAAGCGGGGCGACCTACGAGCAGTACTTC. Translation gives CASSASGATYEQYF.

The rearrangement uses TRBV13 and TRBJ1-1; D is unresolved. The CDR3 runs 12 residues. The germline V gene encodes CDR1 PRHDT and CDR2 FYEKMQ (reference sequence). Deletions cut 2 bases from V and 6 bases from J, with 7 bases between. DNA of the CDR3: TGTGCCAGCAGCTTAACGGGCGCTGAAGCTTTCTTT. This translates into CASSLTGAEAFF.

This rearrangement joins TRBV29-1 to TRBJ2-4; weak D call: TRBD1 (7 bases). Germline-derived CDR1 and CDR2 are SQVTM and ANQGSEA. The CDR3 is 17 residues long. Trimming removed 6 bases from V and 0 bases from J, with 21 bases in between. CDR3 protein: CSVRTGRLALAKNIQYF. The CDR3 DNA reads TGCAGCGTGCGGACAGGACGTCTAGCGCTAGCCAAAAACATTCAGTACTTC.

The CDR3: CASSLTGMLEDTQYF. CDR3 coding DNA: TGTGCCAGCAGCTTAACCGGGATGTTGGAAGATACGCAGTATTTT. V usage is TRBV7-3 and J usage is TRBJ2-3, with D possibly TRBD2 on 5 matching bases. The CDR3 has 15 amino acids. CDR1 SGHTA and CDR2 FQGTGA come from the germline V gene. Trimming shortened V by 0 bases and J by 5 bases, and 12 bases separated the two germline ends. Full variable domain (missing parts from reference TRBV7-3 and TRBJ2-3): GAGVSQTPSNKVTEKGKYVELRCDPISGHTALYWYRQSLGQGPEFLIYFQGTGAADDSGLPNDRFFAVRPEGSVSTLKIQRTERGDSAVYLCASSLTGMLEDTQYFGPGTRLTVL.

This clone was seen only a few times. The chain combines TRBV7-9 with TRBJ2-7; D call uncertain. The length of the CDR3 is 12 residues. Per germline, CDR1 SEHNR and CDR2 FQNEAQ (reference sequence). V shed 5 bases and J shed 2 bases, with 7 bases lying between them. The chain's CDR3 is CASSAEAYEQYF. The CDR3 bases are TGTGCCAGCAGCGCTGAAGCCTACGAGCAGTACTTC.

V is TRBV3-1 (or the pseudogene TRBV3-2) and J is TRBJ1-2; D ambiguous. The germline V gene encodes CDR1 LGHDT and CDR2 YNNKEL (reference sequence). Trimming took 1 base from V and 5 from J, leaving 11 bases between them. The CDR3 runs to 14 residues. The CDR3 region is CASSQAGSRYGYTF. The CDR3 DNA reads TGTGCCAGCAGCCAAGCGGGTAGTCGGTATGGCTACACCTTC.

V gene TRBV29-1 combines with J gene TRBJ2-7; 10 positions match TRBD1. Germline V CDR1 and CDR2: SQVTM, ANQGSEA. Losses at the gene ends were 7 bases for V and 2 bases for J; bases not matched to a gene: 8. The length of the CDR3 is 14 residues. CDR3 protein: CSGAGTGEPYEQYF. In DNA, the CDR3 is TGCAGCGGAGCCGGGACAGGGGAACCCTACGAGCAGTACTTC.

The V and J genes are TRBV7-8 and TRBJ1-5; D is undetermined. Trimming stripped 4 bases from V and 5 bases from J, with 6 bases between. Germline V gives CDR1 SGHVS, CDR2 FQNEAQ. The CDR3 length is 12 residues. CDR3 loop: CASSSSDQPQHF. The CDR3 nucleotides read TGTGCCAGCAGCTCCAGTGATCAGCCCCAGCATTTT.

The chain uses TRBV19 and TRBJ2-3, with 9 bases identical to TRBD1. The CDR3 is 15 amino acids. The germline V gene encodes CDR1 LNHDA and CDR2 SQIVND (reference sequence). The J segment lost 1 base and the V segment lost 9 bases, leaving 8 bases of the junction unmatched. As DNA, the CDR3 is TGTGCCAGCCGGGACAGGGCGAGTGGCACAGATACGCAGTATTTT. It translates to CASRDRASGTDTQYF.